One and the same sample provided the 5 T cell receptor beta chains below, sequenced in a study of monozygotic twins with inflammatory bowel disease. TCRdb reprocessed the 5' RACE reads; each CDR3 protein has one entry and no DNA is given. Its table records over 130,000 distinct CDR3 sequences. The material sequenced was blood. The receptor source for this set is a human donor with ulcerative colitis or Crohn's disease, or a healthy co-twin of an affected twin (not recorded which).

The rearrangement uses TRBV18 and TRBJ1-1. Germline CDR1 is KGHSH and CDR2 is LQKENI. CDR3 length equals 15 residues. CDR3 in amino acids: CASSNGGQTNTEAFF.

V usage is TRBV5-1 and J usage is TRBJ1-2; with no DNA, the TCRdb D assignment of TRBD1 cannot be verified. The V gene's germline CDR1 is SGHRS and CDR2 YFSETQ. This CDR3 region has 15 residues. The CDR3 spells CASSLTTAQIYGYTF.

The chain links TRBV5-1 to TRBJ1-2; checking the TCRdb D call of TRBD1 is not possible without DNA. Germline loops: CDR1 SGHRS, CDR2 YFSETQ. CDR3 size: 15 residues. CDR3 residues: CASSLDGVPQGGYTF.

The chain combines TRBV5-1 with TRBJ2-7; the D call from TCRdb, TRBD1, cannot be confirmed without DNA. This CDR3 region has 14 residues. Per the germline V gene, CDR1 is SGHRS and CDR2 is YFSETQ. The CDR3 loop is CASTLGQGAYEQYF.

J is TRBJ2-5 and V is TRBV14; absent DNA, TCRdb's TRBD2 call cannot be checked. Germline CDR1 is SGHDN and CDR2 is FVKESK. The CDR3 runs 14 residues. The CDR3 here is CASSQDSTSGVGYF.